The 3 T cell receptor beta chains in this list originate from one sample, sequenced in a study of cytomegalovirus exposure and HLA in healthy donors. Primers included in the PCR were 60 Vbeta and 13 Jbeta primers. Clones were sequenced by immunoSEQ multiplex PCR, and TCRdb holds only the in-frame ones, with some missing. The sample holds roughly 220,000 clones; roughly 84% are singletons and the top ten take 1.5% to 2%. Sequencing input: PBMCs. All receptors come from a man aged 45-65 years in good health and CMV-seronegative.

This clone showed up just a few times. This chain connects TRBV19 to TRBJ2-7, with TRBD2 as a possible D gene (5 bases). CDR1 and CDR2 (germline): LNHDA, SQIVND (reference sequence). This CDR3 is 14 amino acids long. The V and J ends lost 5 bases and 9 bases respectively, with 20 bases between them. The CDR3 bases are TGTGCCAGTAGTCCCCAGGACTCCTCAGCGGTGCAGTACTTC. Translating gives CASSPQDSSAVQYF.

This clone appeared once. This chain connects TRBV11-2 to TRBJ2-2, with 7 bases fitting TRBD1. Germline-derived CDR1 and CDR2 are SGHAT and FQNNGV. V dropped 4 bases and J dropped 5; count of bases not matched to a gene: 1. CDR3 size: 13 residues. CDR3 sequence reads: CASSSQGTGELFF. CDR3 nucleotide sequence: TGTGCCAGCAGCTCACAGGGGACCGGGGAGCTGTTTTTT.

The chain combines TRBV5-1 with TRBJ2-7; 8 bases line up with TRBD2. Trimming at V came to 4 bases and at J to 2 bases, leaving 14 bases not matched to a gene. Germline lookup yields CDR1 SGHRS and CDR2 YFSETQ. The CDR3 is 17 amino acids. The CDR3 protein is CASSRGGAGGLAYEQYF. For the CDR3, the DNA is TGCGCCAGCAGCCGGGGGGGCGCGGGAGGCCTAGCCTACGAGCAGTACTTC.